This entry lists 10 T cell receptor beta chains sequenced from one sample in a study of blood T cells in healthy people across ages. The authors ran a second PCR of about 6 to 11 cycles using a sample-barcoded 5' primer and a J-beta primer mix. TCRdb fed the 5' RACE reads into MiXCR, producing one record per CDR3 protein. Seen here are about 640,000 distinct CDR3 sequences, roughly 53% observed once, and the top ten hold 30% to 40%. Sequenced sample: blood. These receptors originate from a man in his sixties in good health.

The V call is TRBV10-3, the J call TRBJ2-4; TRBD1 aligns across 10 bases. The DNA end is more similar to TRBJ2-7, so the J call may be wrong. This CDR3 spans 14 amino acids. Per the germline V gene, CDR1 is ENHRY and CDR2 is SYGVKD. This CDR3 is CAIGDRGRVYEQYF. CDR3 nucleotide sequence: TGTGCCATCGGAGACAGGGGGCGAGTTTACGAGCAGTACTTC.

The V call is TRBV5-1, the J call TRBJ2-7; perhaps TRBD1 as D (5 bases). The length of the CDR3 is 15 residues. Germline CDR1 is SGHRS and CDR2 is YFSETQ. V lost 1 base and J lost 3, with 14 bases in between. Here the CDR3 reads CASSLSQGYSYEQYF. CDR3 sequence (DNA): TGCGCCAGCAGCTTGAGCCAGGGTTATAGCTACGAGCAGTACTTC. Looking up the rest from reference TRBV5-1 and TRBJ2-7 gives the full variable domain: KAGVTQTPRYLIKTRGQQVTLSCSPISGHRSVSWYQQTPGQGLQFLFEYFSETQRNKGNFPGRFSGRQFSNSRSEMNVSTLELGDSALYLCASSLSQGYSYEQYFGPGTRLTVT.

The V gene is TRBV29-1, the J gene TRBJ2-3; TRBD2 matches at 8 bases. This CDR3 has 14 residues. Germline V gives CDR1 SQVTM, CDR2 ANQGSEA. With V trimmed by 7 bases and J by 5 bases, 11 bases remained unmatched. The CDR3 DNA is TGCAGCGCCTCATCGGGGGGGCAGGGAGATACGCAGTATTTT. Translated: CSASSGGQGDTQYF.

This rearrangement joins TRBV20-1 to TRBJ2-4; 8 nucleotides match TRBD1. CDR1 is DFQATT, CDR2 SNEGSKA, per germline (reference sequence). The CDR3 contains 15 residues. The V gene end was trimmed by 6 bases and the J gene end by 1 base; junction bases not matched to a gene: 8. CDR3 coding DNA: TGCAGTGCACCCAGGGGGCATGATGCCAAAAACATTCAGTACTTC. This gives the protein CSAPRGHDAKNIQYF.

The chain combines TRBV5-5 with TRBJ2-6; possibly TRBD1 for D (5 bases). The CDR3 totals 16 residues. The germline V and J ends were trimmed by 0 bases and 0 bases, with 7 bases remaining between them. CDR1 and CDR2 from the germline V gene are SGHKS and YYEKEE (reference sequence). The CDR3 sequence: CASSLAQASGANVLTF. CDR3 DNA sequence: TGTGCCAGCAGCTTGGCACAGGCCTCTGGGGCCAACGTCCTGACTTTC.

The gene calls are TRBV5-1 and TRBJ2-5, with a weak D call TRBD2 (6 bases). V lost 1 base and J lost 3, with 7 bases in between. The germline CDR1 and CDR2 sequences are SGHRS and YFSETQ. This CDR3 has 13 amino acids. This CDR3 is CASSLPGEETQYF. CDR3 nucleotides: TGCGCCAGCAGCTTGCCGGGGGAAGAGACCCAGTACTTC.

This clonotype was seen more than once but under ten times. V and J are TRBV7-2 and TRBJ2-7; D gene ambiguous. The CDR3 length is 13 residues. Trimming removed 2 bases at V and 4 bases at J, with 9 bases between. CDR1 is SGHTA and CDR2 is FQGNSA in the germline V gene. Here the CDR3 reads CASSLKGSYEQYF. The DNA of the CDR3 is TGTGCCAGCAGCTTAAAGGGATCATACGAGCAGTACTTC.

This clonotype was recorded a few times. V gene TRBV5-4 combines with J gene TRBJ2-5; tentative D call: TRBD2 (6 bases). Germline CDR1 and CDR2: SGHNT and YYREEE (reference sequence). The V and J ends lost 0 bases and 4 bases respectively, with 16 bases between them. This CDR3 has 16 residues. The CDR3 DNA sequence: TGTGCCAGCAGCTTGGAGCCTAGCGAGGGAGCAGAGACCCAGTACTTC. It yields the protein CASSLEPSEGAETQYF.

This chain joins TRBV4-1 and TRBJ2-7, with 8 bases matching TRBD1. Germline CDR1 reads MGHRA; CDR2 reads YSYEKL. This CDR3 comprises 16 residues. V gave up 1 base and J gave up 2 bases; unmatched junction bases: 7. CDR3 bases: TGCGCCAGCAGCCAAGCTCCGACAGGGGACCCCTACGAGCAGTACTTC. Translation: CASSQAPTGDPYEQYF.

The J gene is TRBJ2-1, the V gene TRBV20-1, with D perhaps matching TRBD1 (5 bases). CDR1 and CDR2 (germline): DFQATT, SNEGSKA (reference sequence). V lost 0 bases to trimming and J lost 13 bases, with 16 bases between them. This CDR3 region has 13 residues. In DNA form, the CDR3 reads TGCAGTGCTAGAGACAGGGTTTGGGTTGGACAGTTCTTC. Protein: CSARDRVWVGQFF.